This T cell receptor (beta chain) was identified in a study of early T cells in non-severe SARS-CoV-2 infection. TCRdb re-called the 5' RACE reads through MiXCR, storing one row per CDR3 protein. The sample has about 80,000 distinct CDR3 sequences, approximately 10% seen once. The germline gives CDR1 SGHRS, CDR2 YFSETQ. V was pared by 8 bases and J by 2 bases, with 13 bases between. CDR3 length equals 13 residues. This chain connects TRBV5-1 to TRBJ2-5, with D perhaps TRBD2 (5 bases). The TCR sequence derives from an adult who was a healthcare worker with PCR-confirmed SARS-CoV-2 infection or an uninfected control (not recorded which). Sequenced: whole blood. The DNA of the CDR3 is TGCGCCAGTTCTAGAGGACTGCAAGAGACCCAGTACTTC. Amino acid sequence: CASSRGLQETQYF.